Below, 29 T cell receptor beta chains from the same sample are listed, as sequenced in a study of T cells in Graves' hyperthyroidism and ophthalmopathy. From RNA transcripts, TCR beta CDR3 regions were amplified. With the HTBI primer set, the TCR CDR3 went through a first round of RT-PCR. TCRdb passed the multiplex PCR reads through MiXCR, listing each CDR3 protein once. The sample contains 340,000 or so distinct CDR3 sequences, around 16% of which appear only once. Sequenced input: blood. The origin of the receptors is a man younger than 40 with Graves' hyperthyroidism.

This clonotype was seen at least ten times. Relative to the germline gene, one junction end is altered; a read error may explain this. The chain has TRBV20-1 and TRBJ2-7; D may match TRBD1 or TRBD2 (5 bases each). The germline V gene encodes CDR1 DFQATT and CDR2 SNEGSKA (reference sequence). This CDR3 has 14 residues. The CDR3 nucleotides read TGCAGCGCTAAGGGAAAGGGGAGCTCCTACGAGCAGTACTTC. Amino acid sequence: CSAKGKGSSYEQYF.

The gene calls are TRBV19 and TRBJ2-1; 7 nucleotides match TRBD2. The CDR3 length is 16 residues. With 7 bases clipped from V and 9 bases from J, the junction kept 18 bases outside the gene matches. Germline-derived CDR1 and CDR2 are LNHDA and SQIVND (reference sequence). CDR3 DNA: TGTGCCAGTAACCCTGCCGGGACTACGTACCGGTCTGAGCAGTTCTTC. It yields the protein CASNPAGTTYRSEQFF.

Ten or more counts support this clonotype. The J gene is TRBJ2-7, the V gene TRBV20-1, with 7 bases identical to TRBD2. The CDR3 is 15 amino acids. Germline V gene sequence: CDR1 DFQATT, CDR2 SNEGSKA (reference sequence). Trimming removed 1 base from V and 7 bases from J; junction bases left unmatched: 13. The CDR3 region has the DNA TGCAGTGCTAGAGGATTAGGCGGGAGAGAGGGGGAGCAGTACTTC. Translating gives CSARGLGGREGEQYF.

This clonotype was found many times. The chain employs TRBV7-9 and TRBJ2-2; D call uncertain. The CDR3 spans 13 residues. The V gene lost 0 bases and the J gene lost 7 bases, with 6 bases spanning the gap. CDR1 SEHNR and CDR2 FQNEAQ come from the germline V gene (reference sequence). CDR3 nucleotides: TGTGCCAGCAGCTTAGCGACCGACGGGGAGCTGTTTTTT. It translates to CASSLATDGELFF.

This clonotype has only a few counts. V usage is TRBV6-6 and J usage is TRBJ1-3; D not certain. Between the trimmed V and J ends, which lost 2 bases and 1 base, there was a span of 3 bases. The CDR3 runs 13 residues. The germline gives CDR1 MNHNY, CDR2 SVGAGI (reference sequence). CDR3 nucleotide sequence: TGTGCCAGCAGTTACGAGTCTGGAAACACCATATATTTT. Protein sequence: CASSYESGNTIYF.

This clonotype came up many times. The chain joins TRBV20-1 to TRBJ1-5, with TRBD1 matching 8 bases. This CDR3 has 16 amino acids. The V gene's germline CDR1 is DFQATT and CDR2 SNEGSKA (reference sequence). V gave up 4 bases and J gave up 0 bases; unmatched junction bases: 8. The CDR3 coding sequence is TGCAGTGCTAAGACAGGGGCGTATTATAGCAATCAGCCCCAGCATTTT. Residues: CSAKTGAYYSNQPQHF.

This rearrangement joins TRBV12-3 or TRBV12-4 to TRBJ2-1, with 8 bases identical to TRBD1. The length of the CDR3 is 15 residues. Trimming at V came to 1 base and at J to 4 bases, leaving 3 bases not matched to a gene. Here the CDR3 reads CASSLGDRGYNEQFF. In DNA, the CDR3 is TGTGCCAGCAGTTTAGGAGACAGGGGTTACAATGAGCAGTTCTTC.

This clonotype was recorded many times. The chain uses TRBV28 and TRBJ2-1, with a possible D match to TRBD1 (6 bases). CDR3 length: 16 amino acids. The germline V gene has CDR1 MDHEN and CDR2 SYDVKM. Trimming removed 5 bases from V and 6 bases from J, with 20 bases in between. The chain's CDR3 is CASSPPGVGLINEQFF. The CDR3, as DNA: TGTGCCAGCAGTCCCCCAGGGGTCGGGCTCATCAATGAGCAGTTCTTC.

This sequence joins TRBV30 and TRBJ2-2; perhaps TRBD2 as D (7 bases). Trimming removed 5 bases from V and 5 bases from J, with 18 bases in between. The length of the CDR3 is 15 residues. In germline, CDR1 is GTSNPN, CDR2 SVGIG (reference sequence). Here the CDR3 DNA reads TGTGCCTGGGCTACAGGGAGGGGAAGGACCGGGGAGCTGTTTTTT. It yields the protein CAWATGRGRTGELFF.

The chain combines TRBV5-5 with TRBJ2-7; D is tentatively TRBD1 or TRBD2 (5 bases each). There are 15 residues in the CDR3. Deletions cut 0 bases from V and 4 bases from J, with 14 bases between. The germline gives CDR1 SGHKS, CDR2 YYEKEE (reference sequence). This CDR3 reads CASSLDGGMDYEQYF. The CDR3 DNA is TGTGCCAGCAGCTTGGATGGGGGAATGGATTACGAGCAGTACTTC.

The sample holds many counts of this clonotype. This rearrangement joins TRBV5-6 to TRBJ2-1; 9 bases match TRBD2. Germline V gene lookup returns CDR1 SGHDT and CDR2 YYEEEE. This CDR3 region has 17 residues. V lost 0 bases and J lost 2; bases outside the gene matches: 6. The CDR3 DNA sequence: TGTGCCAGCAGCTTGGATTTCGCGGGAGGGACCTACAATGAGCAGTTCTTC. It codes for CASSLDFAGGTYNEQFF.

Written as DNA, the CDR3 is TGTGCCAGTAGTATCGGCGGCTATCAGCCCCAGCATTTT. Protein: CASSIGGYQPQHF. The chain employs TRBV19 and TRBJ1-5; the D is unclear. V lost 3 bases and J 5 bases, leaving 8 bases between the germline ends. Germline assignment: CDR1 LNHDA and CDR2 SQIVND (reference sequence). The CDR3 length is 13 residues.

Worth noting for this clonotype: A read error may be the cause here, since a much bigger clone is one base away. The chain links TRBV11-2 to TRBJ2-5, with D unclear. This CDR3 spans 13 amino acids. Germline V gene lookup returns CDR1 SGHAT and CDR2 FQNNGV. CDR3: CPSSLDPSGHPNF. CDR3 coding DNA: TGTCCCAGCAGCTTAGATCCTTCGGGTCACCCAAACTTC.

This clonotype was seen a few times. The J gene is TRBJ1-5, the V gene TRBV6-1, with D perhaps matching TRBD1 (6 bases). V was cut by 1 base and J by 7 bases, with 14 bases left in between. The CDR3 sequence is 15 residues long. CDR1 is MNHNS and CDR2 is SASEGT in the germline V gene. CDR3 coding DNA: TGTGCCAGCAGTGAAGTGTGGGGGGCGAAGCAGCCCCAGCATTTT. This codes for CASSEVWGAKQPQHF.

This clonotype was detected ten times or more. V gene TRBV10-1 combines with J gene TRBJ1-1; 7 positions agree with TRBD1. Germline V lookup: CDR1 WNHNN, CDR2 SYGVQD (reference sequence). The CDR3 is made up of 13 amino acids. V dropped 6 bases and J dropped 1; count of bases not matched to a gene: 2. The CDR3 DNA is TGCGCCAGCAGCAGGGACAGGAACACTGAAGCTTTCTTT. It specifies CASSRDRNTEAFF.

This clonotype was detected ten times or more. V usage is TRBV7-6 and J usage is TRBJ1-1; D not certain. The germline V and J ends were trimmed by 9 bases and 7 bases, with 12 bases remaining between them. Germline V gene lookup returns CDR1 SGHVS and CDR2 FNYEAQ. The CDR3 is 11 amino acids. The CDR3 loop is CASQRPDEAFF. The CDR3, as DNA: TGTGCCAGTCAGCGACCGGATGAAGCTTTCTTT. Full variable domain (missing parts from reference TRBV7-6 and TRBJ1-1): GAGVSQSPRYKVTKRGQDVALRCDPISGHVSLYWYRQALGQGPEFLTYFNYEAQQDKSGLPNDRFSAERPEGSISTLTIQRTEQRDSAMYRCASQRPDEAFFGQGTRLTVV.

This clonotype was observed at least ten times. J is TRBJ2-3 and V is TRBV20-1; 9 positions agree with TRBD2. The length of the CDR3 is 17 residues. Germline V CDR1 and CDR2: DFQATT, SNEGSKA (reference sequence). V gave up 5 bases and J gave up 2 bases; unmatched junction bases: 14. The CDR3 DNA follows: TGCAGTGCTCCGTCACGTACAACTAGCGGGTCCACAGATACGCAGTATTTT. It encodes CSAPSRTTSGSTDTQYF.

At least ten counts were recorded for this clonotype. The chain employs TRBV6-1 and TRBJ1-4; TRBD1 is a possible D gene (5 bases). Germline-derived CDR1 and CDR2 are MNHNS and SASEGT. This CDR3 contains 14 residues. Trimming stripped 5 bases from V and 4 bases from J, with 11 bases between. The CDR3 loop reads CASSPRDLNEKLFF. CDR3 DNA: TGTGCCAGCAGTCCCAGGGACCTTAATGAAAAACTGTTTTTT.

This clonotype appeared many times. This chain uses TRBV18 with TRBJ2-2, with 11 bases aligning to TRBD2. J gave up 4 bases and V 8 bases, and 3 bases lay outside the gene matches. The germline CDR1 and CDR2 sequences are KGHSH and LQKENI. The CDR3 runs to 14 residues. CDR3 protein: CASTGTSGTGELFF. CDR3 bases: TGTGCCAGCACCGGGACTAGCGGCACCGGGGAGCTGTTTTTT.

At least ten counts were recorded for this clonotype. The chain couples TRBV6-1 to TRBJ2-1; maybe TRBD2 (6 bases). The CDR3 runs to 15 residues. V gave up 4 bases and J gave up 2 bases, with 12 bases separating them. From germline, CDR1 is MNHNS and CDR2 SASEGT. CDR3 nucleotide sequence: TGTGCCAGCAGTGGGGAGACTAGACCCTACAATGAGCAGTTCTTC. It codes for CASSGETRPYNEQFF.

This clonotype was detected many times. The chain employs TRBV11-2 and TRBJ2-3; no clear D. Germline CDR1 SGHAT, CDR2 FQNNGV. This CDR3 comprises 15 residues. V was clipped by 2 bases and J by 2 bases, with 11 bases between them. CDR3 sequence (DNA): TGTGCCAGCAGCTTAATTGCAGGAGTCACAGATACGCAGTATTTT. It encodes CASSLIAGVTDTQYF.

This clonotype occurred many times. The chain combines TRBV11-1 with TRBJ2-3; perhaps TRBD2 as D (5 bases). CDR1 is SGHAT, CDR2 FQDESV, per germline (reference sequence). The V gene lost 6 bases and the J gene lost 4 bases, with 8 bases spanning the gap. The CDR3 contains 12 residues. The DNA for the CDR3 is TGTGCCAGCAGAGGGAGCGCAGATACGCAGTATTTT. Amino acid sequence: CASRGSADTQYF.

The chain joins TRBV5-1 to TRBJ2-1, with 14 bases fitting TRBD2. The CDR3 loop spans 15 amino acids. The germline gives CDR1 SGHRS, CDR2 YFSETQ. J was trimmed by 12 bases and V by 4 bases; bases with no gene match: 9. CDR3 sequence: CASSMGLAGVNRQFF. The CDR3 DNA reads TGCGCCAGCAGCATGGGACTAGCGGGAGTTAATAGGCAGTTCTTC.

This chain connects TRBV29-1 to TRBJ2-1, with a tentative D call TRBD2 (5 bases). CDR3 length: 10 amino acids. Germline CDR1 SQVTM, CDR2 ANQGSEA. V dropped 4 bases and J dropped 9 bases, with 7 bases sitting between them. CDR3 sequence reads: CSVAEGEQFF. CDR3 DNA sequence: TGCAGCGTTGCAGAGGGTGAGCAGTTCTTC.

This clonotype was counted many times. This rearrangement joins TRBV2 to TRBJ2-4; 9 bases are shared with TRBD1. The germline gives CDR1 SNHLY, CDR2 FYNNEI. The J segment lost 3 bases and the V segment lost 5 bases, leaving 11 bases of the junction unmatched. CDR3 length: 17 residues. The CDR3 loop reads CASSRQGGQGIKNIQYF. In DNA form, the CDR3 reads TGTGCCAGCAGTAGACAGGGGGGACAGGGAATCAAAAACATTCAGTACTTC.

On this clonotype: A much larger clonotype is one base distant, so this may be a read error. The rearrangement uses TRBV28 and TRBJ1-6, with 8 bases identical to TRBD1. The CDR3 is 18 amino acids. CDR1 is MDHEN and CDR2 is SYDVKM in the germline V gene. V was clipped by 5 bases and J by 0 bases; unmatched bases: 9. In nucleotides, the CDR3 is TGTGCCAGCAGTCCCCCACGGACAGGGAGCTCCTATAATTCACCCCTCCACTTT. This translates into CASSPPRTGSSYNSPLHF.

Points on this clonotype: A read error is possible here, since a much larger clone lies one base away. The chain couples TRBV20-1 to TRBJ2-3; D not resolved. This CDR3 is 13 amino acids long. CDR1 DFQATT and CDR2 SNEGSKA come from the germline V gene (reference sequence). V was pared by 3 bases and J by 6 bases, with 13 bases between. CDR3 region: CSASDYARDTQYF. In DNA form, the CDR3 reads TGCAGTGCTAGTGATTATGCTAGGGATACGCAGTATTTT.

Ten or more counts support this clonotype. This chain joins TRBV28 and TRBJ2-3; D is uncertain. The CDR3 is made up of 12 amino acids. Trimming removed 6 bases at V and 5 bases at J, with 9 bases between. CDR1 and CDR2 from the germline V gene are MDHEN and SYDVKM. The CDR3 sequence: CASSLLVDTQYF. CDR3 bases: TGTGCCAGCAGCCTTCTTGTAGATACGCAGTATTTT.

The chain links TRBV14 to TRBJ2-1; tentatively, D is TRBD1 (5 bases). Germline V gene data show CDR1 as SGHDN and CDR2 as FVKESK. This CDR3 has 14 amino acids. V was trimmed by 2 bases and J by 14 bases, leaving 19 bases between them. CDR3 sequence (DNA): TGTGCCAGCAGCCAACCTAGACGACTGACAGTGGAGTTCTTC. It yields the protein CASSQPRRLTVEFF.